Listed here is a single T cell receptor (beta chain). Its matching antigen is unknown. For the second PCR, which ran for about 6 to 11 cycles, a sample-barcoded 5' primer and a J-beta primer mix were used. TCRdb independently ran MiXCR on the 5' RACE reads; one entry per CDR3 protein. Among 1.5 million to 2 million distinct CDR3 sequences, roughly 50% were seen once, and the ten largest hold approximately 2.1%. Deletions cut 4 bases from V and 7 bases from J, with 26 bases between. CDR1 is LGHDT, CDR2 YNNKEL, per germline (reference sequence). This CDR3 spans 18 amino acids. This sample was taken from a study of blood T cells in healthy people across ages. The study, taken as a whole, reports: No one knew whether donors had CMV, which possibly confounded expanded clonotype changes.

This TCR derives from a woman in her thirties or forties in good health. Sequencing was performed on blood. This chain connects TRBV3-1 to TRBJ2-1; possible D gene TRBD2, 6 bases. The CDR3 spells CASSLPSLALGSRNEQFF. In DNA, the CDR3 is TGTGCCAGCAGCCTGCCTTCTCTAGCGTTGGGGTCAAGAAATGAGCAGTTCTTC.